The source of this T cell receptor (beta chain) is a study of OX40 agonist ivuxolimab in advanced cancers. The assay was immunoSEQ multiplex PCR, and TCRdb's table has in-frame clones only and misses some. The top ten hold approximately 0.34% of the sample, which has 85,000 to 130,000 clones, 90% seen once. This CDR3 is 16 amino acids long. Germline loops: CDR1 MNHNS, CDR2 SASEGT. Trimming shortened V by 3 bases and J by 4 bases, and 13 bases separated the two germline ends. This clone was observed a single time. The specimen comprised CD4+ or CD8+ T cells sorted from blood, sampled in a trial of the OX40 agonist ivuxolimab. The receptor comes from an adult with an advanced solid tumor such as melanoma, head and neck, liver or kidney cancer. The V call is TRBV6-1, the J call TRBJ2-6, with D possibly TRBD1 on 5 matching bases. This chain's CDR3 is CASSDGGARGANVLTF. The CDR3 bases are TGTGCCAGCAGTGACGGTGGGGCGCGGGGGGCCAACGTCCTGACTTTC.